This T cell receptor beta chain originates from a study of CD4+ T cells in melanoma (dated by TCRdb to the early 2020s). The study in broad terms: The study investigated neoantigen-specific CD4+ T cells in human melanoma. On the study overall, not on this receptor specifically: Neoantigen-specific CD4+ T cells in melanoma were reported to show diverse differentiation states. Neoantigen-specific CD4+ T cells were reported to be correlated with the function of CD8+ T cells, macrophages and B cells.

A single count supports this clone. Its antigen specificity is not known. Within one base of it there is no much larger clone, and no base qualities were kept. Library method: the immunoSEQ multiplex PCR assay. The table comes from immuneACCESS by way of TCRdb, which keeps in-frame sequences with V and J called. Part of the clones is missing from these tables; in studies checked, under half for an unresolved V gene and the rest for unknown reasons. Across this sample there are about 110,000 clones, with approximately 90% seen only once. Around 3% of the sample belongs to the ten largest clones. The donors were melanoma patients. Including cysteine and phenylalanine, the CDR3 has 15 amino acids. CDR3 DNA is the only sequence kept; it has 45 bases, read in frame from the first base. Based on the germline V gene, the CDR1 and CDR2 sequences are MDHEN and SYDVKM. The junction carries 11 bases between V and J, which are trimmed by 3 bases and 3 bases respectively.

This chain is built from TRBV28 and TRBJ2-2, with the D gene uncertain. The sequencing input was peripheral blood. This receptor was identified in a human donor with melanoma. The CDR3 region: CASSLRKGYTGELFF. The base sequence is TGTGCCAGCAGTTTGAGAAAGGGATACACCGGGGAGCTGTTTTTT.